Listed below are T cell receptor beta chains from one sample, sequenced in a study of cytomegalovirus exposure and HLA in healthy donors. The protocol was immunoSEQ multiplex PCR, while the TCRdb copy is restricted to in-frame clones and leaves out a portion. This table has around 160,000 clones, over 75% appearing once. The specimen sequenced was PBMCs. These receptors all stem from a man aged 45-65 years in good health and CMV-seropositive. Each CDR3 is given with its conserved first and last residue. D genes are given only for firm matches. Not all rows give a size; the values are once, few, many and, for expanded clones, a class.

cdr3_nt: TGTGCCAGCAGCTTAAATAGCGGGGTAGGCGGCAATGAGCAGTTCTTC
cdr3_aa: CASSLNSGVGGNEQFF
v_call: TRBV5-6
clone_size: .
d_call: TRBD2
j_call: TRBJ2-1

cdr3_nt: TGTGCCAGCAGTTCCTCGACAGGGTCGGGCTATGGCTACACCTTC
cdr3_aa: CASSSSTGSGYGYTF
v_call: TRBV27
clone_size: once
d_call: TRBD1
j_call: TRBJ1-2

cdr3_nt: TGTGCCAGCAGCTCAGACAGGGCGAATTCACCCCTCCACTTT
cdr3_aa: CASSSDRANSPLHF
v_call: TRBV5-7
clone_size: once
d_call: TRBD1
j_call: TRBJ1-6

cdr3_nt: TGCGCCAGCAGCAGGCTAGCGGGGGGGCACAATGAGCAGTTCTTC
cdr3_aa: CASSRLAGGHNEQFF
v_call: TRBV5-1
clone_size: .
d_call: TRBD2
j_call: TRBJ2-1

cdr3_nt: TGTGCCAGCAGCTCCAATAGCGGGGGTAATGAGCAGTTCTTC
cdr3_aa: CASSSNSGGNEQFF
v_call: TRBV11-2
clone_size: .
d_call: TRBD2
j_call: TRBJ2-1

cdr3_nt: TGTGCCAGTAGTCGAGGGGGCTACACCTTC
cdr3_aa: CASSRGGYTF
v_call: TRBV19
clone_size: .
d_call: .
j_call: TRBJ1-2

cdr3_nt: TGTGCCAGCAGTCAAGTAGCGGGGGGGCCTTTCCCAGAGACCCAGTACTTC
cdr3_aa: CASSQVAGGPFPETQYF
v_call: TRBV2
clone_size: .
d_call: TRBD2
j_call: TRBJ2-5

cdr3_nt: TGTGCCAGCAGCTTAGAACAGGGTAACACCATATATTTT
cdr3_aa: CASSLEQGNTIYF
v_call: TRBV7-9
clone_size: .
d_call: .
j_call: TRBJ1-3

cdr3_nt: TGTGCCAGCACCCTGGGGACAGGGTCTAATGAAAAACTGTTTTTT
cdr3_aa: CASTLGTGSNEKLFF
v_call: TRBV13
clone_size: .
d_call: TRBD1
j_call: TRBJ1-4

cdr3_nt: TGCGCCAGCAGCCAAGATCGAGGGGGACGGGCTTATGGCTACACCTTC
cdr3_aa: CASSQDRGGRAYGYTF
v_call: TRBV4-3
clone_size: .
d_call: .
j_call: TRBJ1-2

cdr3_nt: TGTGCCAGCAGTTTGGGGGGACTAGCGGGGGTAAATGAGCAGTTCTTC
cdr3_aa: CASSLGGLAGVNEQFF
v_call: TRBV27
clone_size: .
d_call: TRBD2
j_call: TRBJ2-1

cdr3_nt: TGTGCCAGCGGGGGCAGGAACACCGGGGAGCTGTTTTTT
cdr3_aa: CASGGRNTGELFF
v_call: TRBV6-6
clone_size: .
d_call: .
j_call: TRBJ2-2

cdr3_nt: TGTGCCAGCAGCACAAACACTGAAGCTTTCTTT
cdr3_aa: CASSTNTEAFF
v_call: TRBV7-9
clone_size: .
d_call: .
j_call: TRBJ1-1

cdr3_nt: TGCGCCAGCAGCGGGGGGACAGCCCCCAAGAGGAACACTGAAGCTTTCTTT
cdr3_aa: CASSGGTAPKRNTEAFF
v_call: TRBV5-1
clone_size: .
d_call: TRBD1
j_call: TRBJ1-1

cdr3_nt: TGCGCCAGCAGCAAGGGACAAGGGCCTGAAGCTTTCTTT
cdr3_aa: CASSKGQGPEAFF
v_call: TRBV5-1
clone_size: .
d_call: .
j_call: TRBJ1-1

cdr3_nt: TGTGCCAGCAGCTCCTCCCAGTTGGGCGGGGGGTACAATGAGCAGTTCTTC
cdr3_aa: CASSSSQLGGGYNEQFF
v_call: TRBV11-3
clone_size: once
d_call: TRBD2
j_call: TRBJ2-1

cdr3_nt: TGTGCCAGCTCACAGGGACAGTGGAGAGAGCAGTACTTC
cdr3_aa: CASSQGQWREQYF
v_call: TRBV18
clone_size: few
d_call: TRBD1
j_call: TRBJ2-7

cdr3_nt: TGCGCCAGCAGCTGGGACAGGATACTCTATGGCTACACCTTC
cdr3_aa: CASSWDRILYGYTF
v_call: TRBV5-1
clone_size: .
d_call: TRBD1
j_call: TRBJ1-2

cdr3_nt: TGTGCCAGCAGCGTACTAGCGGGGGGGCAGGAGACCCAGTACTTC
cdr3_aa: CASSVLAGGQETQYF
v_call: TRBV9
clone_size: .
d_call: TRBD2
j_call: TRBJ2-5

cdr3_nt: TGTGCCAGCAGCTCTAACAGGGGAAGTCAGCCCCAGCATTTT
cdr3_aa: CASSSNRGSQPQHF
v_call: TRBV13
clone_size: .
d_call: TRBD1
j_call: TRBJ1-5

cdr3_nt: TGTGCCACCGCCACCCCGGGACAGGGATTCGACACTGAAGCTTTCTTT
cdr3_aa: CATATPGQGFDTEAFF
v_call: TRBV10-3
clone_size: .
d_call: TRBD1
j_call: TRBJ1-1

cdr3_nt: TGTGCCAGCAGCAAAGACAGGGGGAATGGAAACACCATATATTTT
cdr3_aa: CASSKDRGNGNTIYF
v_call: TRBV7-3
clone_size: .
d_call: TRBD1
j_call: TRBJ1-3

cdr3_nt: TGTGCCAGCAGCCCCTGGGGGGGGGCTAAGGACGAGCAGTACTTC
cdr3_aa: CASSPWGGAKDEQYF
v_call: TRBV11-2
clone_size: .
d_call: .
j_call: TRBJ2-7

cdr3_nt: TGTGCCAGCAGCTTGCGAGCGGTAATGAGCTCCTACAATGAGCAGTTCTTC
cdr3_aa: CASSLRAVMSSYNEQFF
v_call: TRBV5-6
clone_size: .
d_call: .
j_call: TRBJ2-1

cdr3_nt: TGTGCCAGCAGCCAAGAGCGTGGAGTTCGTAATTCACCCCTCCACTTT
cdr3_aa: CASSQERGVRNSPLHF
v_call: TRBV4-2
clone_size: .
d_call: .
j_call: TRBJ1-6

cdr3_nt: TGTGCCAGCAGGCCCGGGACAGGGGGAAATCAGCCCCAGCATTTT
cdr3_aa: CASRPGTGGNQPQHF
v_call: TRBV28
clone_size: .
d_call: TRBD1
j_call: TRBJ1-5

cdr3_nt: TGTGCCAGCAGTGATTCACTCCGGGACAGCAGAAATAGCAATCAGCCCCAGCATTTT
cdr3_aa: CASSDSLRDSRNSNQPQHF
v_call: TRBV2
clone_size: .
d_call: TRBD1
j_call: TRBJ1-5

cdr3_nt: TGTGCCTGGAAACGGGAAACTGTTAATTCACCCCTCCACTTT
cdr3_aa: CAWKRETVNSPLHF
v_call: TRBV30
clone_size: once
d_call: .
j_call: TRBJ1-6

cdr3_nt: TGTGCCAGCAGCCTATTTCAGACTGCTGGGGCCAACGTCCTGACTTTC
cdr3_aa: CASSLFQTAGANVLTF
v_call: TRBV5-6
clone_size: .
d_call: .
j_call: TRBJ2-6

cdr3_nt: TGTGCCAGCAGCTCCAAGGGGGACAGGCAAGAGACCCAGTACTTC
cdr3_aa: CASSSKGDRQETQYF
v_call: TRBV7-9
clone_size: .
d_call: TRBD1
j_call: TRBJ2-5

cdr3_nt: TGCGCCAGCAGCCTGACAGGGGGCGGTCGGAACACTGAAGCTTTCTTT
cdr3_aa: CASSLTGGGRNTEAFF
v_call: TRBV10-1
clone_size: .
d_call: TRBD1
j_call: TRBJ1-1

cdr3_nt: TGTGCCAGCAGTCCCGGGACAGGGGGCTACAATGAGCAGTTCTTC
cdr3_aa: CASSPGTGGYNEQFF
v_call: TRBV6-4
clone_size: .
d_call: TRBD1
j_call: TRBJ2-1

cdr3_nt: TGTGCCAGCAGTTTCTCCCTTCTAGCGGGGCCCTACAATGAGCAGTTCTTC
cdr3_aa: CASSFSLLAGPYNEQFF
v_call: TRBV28
clone_size: .
d_call: TRBD2
j_call: TRBJ2-1

cdr3_nt: TGCGCCAGCAGCCAGGGGAGGACCAACTACGAGCAGTACTTC
cdr3_aa: CASSQGRTNYEQYF
v_call: TRBV4-1
clone_size: few
d_call: .
j_call: TRBJ2-7

cdr3_nt: TGTGCCAGCAGTCTTCGAGCAACTAATGAAAAACTGTTTTTT
cdr3_aa: CASSLRATNEKLFF
v_call: TRBV27
clone_size: few
d_call: .
j_call: TRBJ1-4

cdr3_nt: TGTGCCAGCAGCTTACGACAGGCGGAAGGGATTCAGTACTTC
cdr3_aa: CASSLRQAEGIQYF
v_call: TRBV11-2
clone_size: .
d_call: .
j_call: TRBJ2-4

cdr3_nt: TGTGCCAGCACGCAGGGTGGTTCACCCCTCCACTTT
cdr3_aa: CASTQGGSPLHF
v_call: TRBV7-6
clone_size: once
d_call: .
j_call: TRBJ1-6

cdr3_nt: TGCGCCAGCAGCCAAGATCCCTACGGGGAACAGCCCCAGCATTTT
cdr3_aa: CASSQDPYGEQPQHF
v_call: TRBV4-3
clone_size: few
d_call: .
j_call: TRBJ1-5

cdr3_nt: TGTGCCAGCAGTGAACAGGTTACCGGGGAGCTGTTTTTT
cdr3_aa: CASSEQVTGELFF
v_call: TRBV6-1
clone_size: .
d_call: .
j_call: TRBJ2-2

cdr3_nt: TGTGCCAGTAGTATCGGACAGACTAGCACAGATACGCAGTATTTT
cdr3_aa: CASSIGQTSTDTQYF
v_call: TRBV19
clone_size: .
d_call: .
j_call: TRBJ2-3

cdr3_nt: TGTGCCAGCAGCGCCTCAAGCATACTTACTGAAGCTTTCTTT
cdr3_aa: CASSASSILTEAFF
v_call: TRBV9
clone_size: .
d_call: .
j_call: TRBJ1-1

cdr3_nt: TGTGCCAGCAGCCCGGAAACCGGACTAGCGGGGACCTACAATGAGCAGTTCTTC
cdr3_aa: CASSPETGLAGTYNEQFF
v_call: TRBV7-9
clone_size: .
d_call: TRBD2
j_call: TRBJ2-1